Presented here are 7 T cell receptor beta chains from one specimen sequenced in a study of T-cell memory formation after mild COVID-19. TCRdb called the 5' RACE reads again in MiXCR, with one record for every CDR3 protein. The sample carries 550,000 to 700,000 distinct CDR3 sequences, approximately 15% recorded once. Sequenced: PBMCs or a T cell subset sorted from them (not recorded which). These receptors were obtained from an adult woman who had mild COVID-19 (a few samples of this study predate the infection). Cell type and time point are not known.

Only a few counts were recorded for this clonotype. The chain has TRBV24-1 and TRBJ2-5, with D unclear. The V end lost 0 bases, the J end lost 5 bases, and 18 bases lay between the germline ends. In germline, CDR1 is KGHDR, CDR2 SFDVKD. The CDR3 is 17 amino acids. CDR3 region: CATSDLDPRSKAETQYF. The CDR3 nucleotides read TGTGCCACCAGTGATTTGGATCCGAGGTCCAAGGCGGAGACCCAGTACTTC.

This clonotype was recorded at least ten times. The chain links TRBV27 to TRBJ1-1; tentative D call: TRBD1 (5 bases). Trimming removed 3 bases from V and 1 base from J, with 15 bases in between. The CDR3 is 16 residues long. Per germline, CDR1 MNHEY and CDR2 SMNVEV (reference sequence). The CDR3 DNA is TGTGCCAGCAGTTTCTCGGGGGTGGACAAGAACACTGAAGCTTTCTTT. Translated, it gives CASSFSGVDKNTEAFF.

The V call is TRBV6-5, the J call TRBJ2-2; tentative D call: TRBD1 (6 bases). CDR1 and CDR2 (germline): MNHEY, SVGAGI. CDR3 length equals 16 residues. Trimming took off 5 bases at V and 4 bases at J, with 17 bases between the two ends. Here the CDR3 reads CASSTYSDRATGELFF. The DNA for the CDR3 is TGTGCCAGCAGTACCTACTCGGACAGAGCCACCGGGGAGCTGTTTTTT.

This clonotype was recorded a few times. V usage is TRBV4-2 and J usage is TRBJ2-1; D is uncertain. The V end was cut by 3 bases, the J end by 2 bases, with 14 bases between. CDR1 and CDR2 from the germline V gene are LGHNA and YNFKEQ. CDR3 length: 16 residues. The CDR3 sequence is CASSQARGRTYNEQFF. The CDR3, as DNA: TGTGCCAGCAGCCAGGCCCGAGGTCGAACCTACAATGAGCAGTTCTTC.

This sequence joins TRBV20-1 and TRBJ2-2; 13 bases are a match to TRBD2. Per the germline V gene, CDR1 is DFQATT and CDR2 is SNEGSKA (reference sequence). The junction had 9 bases not matched to a gene; V was cut back by 4 bases and J by 4 bases. The CDR3 sequence is 17 residues long. CDR3 sequence reads: CSAKPLLAGGPTGELFF. The CDR3 region has the DNA TGCAGTGCTAAACCTTTACTAGCGGGGGGGCCCACCGGGGAGCTGTTTTTT.

V is TRBV3-1 and J is TRBJ2-7; TRBD1 is a possible D gene (6 bases). Trimming pared 3 bases from V and 1 base from J, leaving 7 bases between. The CDR3 covers 13 residues. The V gene's germline CDR1 is LGHDT and CDR2 YNNKEL (reference sequence). The CDR3: CASSQQGSYEQYF. Here the CDR3 DNA reads TGTGCCAGCAGCCAGCAGGGGTCCTACGAGCAGTACTTC.

Many counts were recorded for this clonotype. The chain carries TRBV7-2 and TRBJ2-7; 8 nucleotides line up with TRBD1. V lost 4 bases and J lost 0; bases outside the gene matches: 2. The germline gives CDR1 SGHTA, CDR2 FQGNSA. This CDR3 is built from 14 residues. This chain's CDR3 is CASSSTGASYEQYF. The CDR3 coding sequence is TGTGCCAGCAGCTCGACAGGGGCCTCCTACGAGCAGTACTTC.